Ten or more counts support the clone carrying this TCR beta chain. This specimen comes from a study of low-dose radiotherapy and immunotherapy resistance in tumors. About the study: 1 Gy per fraction was delivered to Cohort 2 every two weeks, for 13 Gy total over 26 weeks. Each two-week cycle included intravenous cyclophosphamide 200 mg/m2, given one day before radiation and immunotherapy. Ipilimumab 1 mg/kg every six weeks, together with nivolumab 240 mg every two weeks, was given intravenously to patients. Daily oral aspirin at 300 mg began on cycle 1 day 1 and lasted four cycles.

Time point described: after trial treatment. Treatment specified: LDRT plus nivolumab, ipilimumab, low-dose cyclophosphamide and aspirin (RACIN trial). Using a constant-region primer together with a V-primer adapter, TCRs were subjected to about 20 PCR cycles of amplification. TCRdb passed the reads through MiXCR, listing each CDR3 protein once. Here the sample spans some 52,000 distinct CDR3 sequences, 33% being singletons. Germline CDR1 SNHLY, CDR2 FYNNEI. This CDR3 comprises 17 residues. The V and J ends lost 5 bases and 2 bases respectively, with 21 bases between them. The receptor's source is a male donor with rectosigmoid adenocarcinoma. The chain has TRBV2 and TRBJ2-5; tentatively, D is TRBD2 (5 bases). The source material was PBMCs, sampled after low-dose radiotherapy plus immunotherapy. In DNA form, the CDR3 reads TGTGCCAGCAGTCCCCCCTGGCTAGCAGAAGGACAAGAGACCCAGTACTTC. Protein sequence: CASSPPWLAEGQETQYF.